The 20 T cell receptor beta chains reported below all come from one sample, sequenced in a study of shared clonotypes between healthy human individuals. Only in-frame clones appear in the TCRdb table, and some are missing; sequencing was by immunoSEQ multiplex PCR. The repertoire consists of some 1 million clones, with about 77% occurring once and the leading ten covering nearly 1.5%. The sample was memory CD4+ T cells sorted from blood. The subset here: CD45RA-negative fraction. The origin of the receptors is a man aged 18 to 30 in good health.

The J gene is TRBJ2-1, the V gene TRBV15; TRBD1 aligns across 12 bases. Germline V gives CDR1 LNHNV, CDR2 YYDKDF (reference sequence). The CDR3 has 17 residues. Germline trimming cut 5 bases from V and 7 bases from J; bases unmatched to any gene: 12. This CDR3 reads CATSSGQGAKGRNEQFF. The CDR3 nucleotides are TGTGCCACCAGCTCGGGACAGGGGGCAAAGGGAAGAAATGAGCAGTTCTTC. Looking up the rest from reference TRBV15 and TRBJ2-1 gives the full variable domain: DAMVIQNPRYQVTQFGKPVTLSCSQTLNHNVMYWYQQKSSQAPKLLFHYYDKDFNNEADTPDNFQSRRPNTSFCFLDIRSPGLGDTAMYLCATSSGQGAKGRNEQFFGPGTRLTVL.

CDR3 DNA sequence: TGTGCCAGCAGCAACCGACTAGCGGGGGGTAACACCGGGGAGCTGTTTTTT. It specifies CASSNRLAGGNTGELFF. The V call is TRBV21-1, the J call TRBJ2-2; TRBD2, the table's D call, was not compared with the DNA. TRBV21-1 is shown as a pseudogene. The CDR3 loop spans 17 amino acids.

This chain connects TRBV5-4 to TRBJ2-7; tentative D call: TRBD1 (6 bases). The CDR3 is made up of 14 amino acids. V was clipped by 1 base and J by 3 bases, with 11 bases between them. Per the germline V gene, CDR1 is SGHNT and CDR2 is YYREEE (reference sequence). The CDR3 loop is CASSLKDSDYEQYF. In DNA form, the CDR3 reads TGTGCCAGCAGCTTGAAGGACAGCGACTACGAGCAGTACTTC.

J is TRBJ2-1 and V is TRBV14; 11 bases map to TRBD2. Germline lookup yields CDR1 SGHDN and CDR2 FVKESK. CDR3 size: 17 residues. The junction had 6 bases not matched to a gene; V was cut back by 2 bases and J by 3 bases. The CDR3 sequence: CASSQIPTSGSYNEQFF. In DNA form, the CDR3 reads TGTGCCAGCAGCCAAATCCCTACTAGCGGGAGCTACAATGAGCAGTTCTTC. Using reference TRBV14 and TRBJ2-1 for the parts outside the CDR3, the full variable domain is EAGVTQFPSHSVIEKGQTVTLRCDPISGHDNLYWYRRVMGKEIKFLLHFVKESKQDESGMPNNRFLAERTGGTYSTLKVQPAELEDSGVYFCASSQIPTSGSYNEQFFGPGTRLTVL.

J is TRBJ2-4 and V is TRBV27; D is perhaps TRBD2 (5 bases). Germline loops: CDR1 MNHEY, CDR2 SMNVEV (reference sequence). V lost 5 bases to trimming and J lost 0 bases, with 8 bases between them. The CDR3 runs 14 residues. CDR3 residues: CASSAGRAKNIQYF. The CDR3 DNA follows: TGTGCCAGCAGTGCGGGCCGAGCCAAAAACATTCAGTACTTC.

The chain carries TRBV28 and TRBJ1-1; maybe TRBD1 (5 bases). There are 15 residues in the CDR3. CDR1 and CDR2 (germline): MDHEN, SYDVKM. The V end lost 7 bases, the J end lost 1 base, and 16 bases lay between the germline ends. CDR3: CASMIGGEANTEAFF. For the CDR3, the DNA is TGTGCCAGCATGATTGGAGGGGAGGCGAACACTGAAGCTTTCTTT.

This clone was observed a single time. The gene calls are TRBV18 and TRBJ1-1; D gene ambiguous. This CDR3 is 17 amino acids long. V was pared by 3 bases and J by 1 base, with 18 bases between. CDR1 and CDR2 (germline): KGHSH, LQKENI. In DNA form, the CDR3 reads TGTGCCAGCTCACCGGATGCCGCGGGATCCCGGAACACTGAAGCTTTCTTT. Translated, it gives CASSPDAAGSRNTEAFF.

V gene TRBV2 combines with J gene TRBJ2-2; 8 bases are shared with TRBD1. Germline V gene lookup returns CDR1 SNHLY and CDR2 FYNNEI. The ends lost 4 bases at V and 5 bases at J; junction bases unmatched: 3. The CDR3 is made up of 14 amino acids. In DNA, the CDR3 is TGTGCCAGCAGTGGTAGGACAGGGACCGGGGAGCTGTTTTTT. This codes for CASSGRTGTGELFF.

The table lists this clone with many counts. This chain joins TRBV5-1 and TRBJ2-5; possibly TRBD2 for D (6 bases). Germline lookup yields CDR1 SGHRS and CDR2 YFSETQ. CDR3 length equals 17 residues. Trimming left V 0 bases short and J 4 bases short, with 19 bases between. The CDR3, as DNA: TGCGCCAGCAGCTTGGCCACAGGACTGGGGGGAGGAGAGACCCAGTACTTC. It specifies CASSLATGLGGGETQYF.

The J gene is TRBJ2-3, the V gene TRBV19, with 8 bases aligning to TRBD2. This CDR3 spans 14 amino acids. The V segment lost 5 bases and the J segment 10 bases; nucleotides outside the gene matches: 11. Germline-derived CDR1 and CDR2 are LNHDA and SQIVND (reference sequence). CDR3 loop: CASSPPGTSIAQYF. The CDR3 DNA sequence: TGTGCCAGTAGTCCCCCCGGGACTAGTATTGCGCAGTATTTT. The full variable domain, in which reference TRBV19 and TRBJ2-3 provide the parts outside the CDR3, is DGGITQSPKYLFRKEGQNVTLSCEQNLNHDAMYWYRQDPGQGLRLIYYSQIVNDFQKGDIAEGYSVSREKKESFPLTVTSAQKNPTAFYLCASSPPGTSIAQYFGPGTRLTVL.

The chain is built from TRBV2 and TRBJ2-7; maybe TRBD2 (5 bases). The V end lost 8 bases, the J end lost 1 base, and 9 bases lay between the germline ends. This CDR3 region has 12 residues. Per germline, CDR1 SNHLY and CDR2 FYNNEI. The CDR3 loop reads CASGRLSYEQYF. In DNA form, the CDR3 reads TGTGCCAGCGGGAGACTGTCCTACGAGCAGTACTTC.

The gene calls are TRBV5-1 and TRBJ2-2; D gene uncertain. This CDR3 contains 15 residues. CDR1 SGHRS and CDR2 YFSETQ come from the germline V gene. Trimming removed 0 bases at V and 6 bases at J, with 12 bases between. CDR3 sequence reads: CASSLAIEHPGELFF. CDR3 bases: TGCGCCAGCAGCTTGGCCATTGAGCATCCCGGGGAGCTGTTTTTT.

The V call is TRBV28, the J call TRBJ1-5; D is uncertain. Germline V gene data show CDR1 as MDHEN and CDR2 as SYDVKM. V was clipped by 5 bases and J by 0 bases, with 14 bases between them. The CDR3 is 16 residues long. This CDR3 reads CASSPDQYNSNQPQHF. The CDR3 bases are TGTGCCAGCAGTCCCGATCAGTATAATAGCAATCAGCCCCAGCATTTT.

The chain carries TRBV6-5 and TRBJ1-1; TRBD1 is a possible D gene (6 bases). V was trimmed by 5 bases and J by 3 bases, leaving 16 bases between them. This CDR3 is 15 amino acids long. Germline V gene data show CDR1 as MNHEY and CDR2 as SVGAGI. The CDR3 reads CASSGGGGRHTEAFF. CDR3 nucleotide sequence: TGTGCCAGCAGTGGGGGGGGCGGGAGGCACACTGAAGCTTTCTTT.

This clone was seen more than once but under ten times. The chain recombines TRBV2 with TRBJ1-1; D is possibly TRBD1 (5 bases). This CDR3 has 13 amino acids. CDR1 and CDR2 from the germline V gene are SNHLY and FYNNEI. Trimming took 8 bases from V and 0 from J, leaving 10 bases between them. CDR3 residues: CASAKGMNTEAFF. The CDR3 nucleotides read TGTGCCAGCGCTAAGGGGATGAACACTGAAGCTTTCTTT.

This chain links TRBV27 with TRBJ1-5, with D maybe TRBD1 (6 bases). V was cut by 9 bases and J by 2 bases, with 20 bases left in between. The CDR3 spans 16 residues. Germline CDR1 and CDR2: MNHEY and SMNVEV (reference sequence). CDR3 region: CASSPTGPGGNQPQHF. The CDR3 coding sequence is TGTGCCAGTTCCCCGACGGGCCCAGGGGGCAATCAGCCCCAGCATTTT.

The rearrangement uses TRBV4-1 and TRBJ2-2, with D unresolved. This CDR3 has 16 amino acids. Germline values: CDR1 MGHRA, CDR2 YSYEKL. V lost 0 bases and J lost 0, with 8 bases in between. In DNA, the CDR3 is TGCGCCAGCAGCCAAGATGAATTCTCGAACACCGGGGAGCTGTTTTTT. The encoded protein is CASSQDEFSNTGELFF.

This clone was seen once. The chain carries TRBV2 and TRBJ1-4, with 10 bases that match TRBD1. The CDR3 runs to 14 residues. V was clipped by 6 bases and J by 5 bases; unmatched bases: 3. Germline V gene lookup returns CDR1 SNHLY and CDR2 FYNNEI. The chain's CDR3 is CASRGQGGNEKLFF. CDR3 nucleotide sequence: TGTGCCAGCAGAGGACAGGGGGGGAATGAAAAACTGTTTTTT.

The J gene is TRBJ1-5, the V gene TRBV5-5, with D tentatively TRBD1 (5 bases). V lost 7 bases, J lost 6 bases, and 20 bases lay in between. The CDR3 spans 15 residues. In germline, CDR1 is SGHKS, CDR2 YYEKEE (reference sequence). The CDR3 region is CASSVEGGASQPQHF. For the CDR3, the DNA is TGTGCCAGCTCCGTTGAGGGAGGGGCGAGTCAGCCCCAGCATTTT. Full variable domain (rest looked up from reference TRBV5-5 and TRBJ1-5): DAGVTQSPTHLIKTRGQQVTLRCSPISGHKSVSWYQQVLGQGPQFIFQYYEKEERGRGNFPDRFSARQFPNYSSELNVNALLLGDSALYLCASSVEGGASQPQHFGDGTRLSIL.

The chain recombines TRBV29-1 with TRBJ2-2; D is uncertain. From germline, CDR1 is SQVTM and CDR2 ANQGSEA. V lost 7 bases and J lost 3, with 15 bases in between. CDR3 size: 14 residues. CDR3 in DNA: TGCAGCGCCGTCCCCCGAGGTGACACCGGGGAGCTGTTTTTT. It translates to CSAVPRGDTGELFF.